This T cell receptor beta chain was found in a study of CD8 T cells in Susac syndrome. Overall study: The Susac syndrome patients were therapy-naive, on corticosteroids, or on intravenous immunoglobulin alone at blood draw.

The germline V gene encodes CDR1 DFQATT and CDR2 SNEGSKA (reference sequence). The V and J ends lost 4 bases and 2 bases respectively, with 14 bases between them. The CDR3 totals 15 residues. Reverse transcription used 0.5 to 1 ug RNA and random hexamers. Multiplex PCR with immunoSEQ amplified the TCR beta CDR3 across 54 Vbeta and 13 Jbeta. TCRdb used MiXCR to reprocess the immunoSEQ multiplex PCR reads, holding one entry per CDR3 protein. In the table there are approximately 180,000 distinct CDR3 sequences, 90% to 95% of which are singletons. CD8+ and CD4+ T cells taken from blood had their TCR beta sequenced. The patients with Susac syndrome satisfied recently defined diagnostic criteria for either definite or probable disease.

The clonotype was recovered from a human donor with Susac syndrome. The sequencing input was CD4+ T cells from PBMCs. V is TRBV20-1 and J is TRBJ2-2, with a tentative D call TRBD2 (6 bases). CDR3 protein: CSATPGGSNTGELFF. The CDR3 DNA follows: TGCAGTGCTACCCCCGGGGGAAGCAACACCGGGGAGCTGTTTTTT.